A single sample gave rise to the 25 T cell receptor beta chains below, sequenced in a study of response to subunit inactivated influenza vaccine. TCRdb processed the RT-PCR reads anew with MiXCR; each CDR3 protein has one entry. This table has more than 450,000 distinct CDR3 sequences, about 10% appearing once. This sample was shared with a second study, whose subject was T cells expressing NK-cell markers. From that report: TCR beta cDNA was generated via 5'RACE template switching incorporating UMIs.

Specimen: PBMCs from blood, collected on the day of vaccination. These receptors came from a man in his fifties or sixties who received an inactivated influenza vaccine.

The sample holds a few counts of this clonotype. The chain combines TRBV5-1 with TRBJ2-5, with 7 positions matching TRBD2. CDR3 length: 16 amino acids. The V gene end was trimmed by 0 bases and the J gene end by 2 bases; junction bases not matched to a gene: 7. CDR1 is SGHRS and CDR2 is YFSETQ in the germline V gene. CDR3 protein: CASSLAIAGVQETQYF. The CDR3, as DNA: TGCGCCAGCAGCTTGGCCATCGCGGGGGTGCAAGAGACCCAGTACTTC.

This clonotype occurred many times. V gene TRBV5-1 combines with J gene TRBJ1-1; 7 nucleotides match TRBD1. The CDR3 spans 15 residues. CDR1 and CDR2 (germline): SGHRS, YFSETQ. J gave up 1 base and V 4 bases, and 7 bases lay outside the gene matches. CDR3 DNA: TGCGCCAGCAGCGCCCAGACAGGGACGAACACTGAAGCTTTCTTT. Translating it yields CASSAQTGTNTEAFF.

This chain uses TRBV20-1 with TRBJ2-3, with 8 bases fitting TRBD2. The CDR3 is 14 residues long. V shed 5 bases, J shed 3 bases, and the junction held 7 bases outside the gene matches. Germline CDR1 reads DFQATT; CDR2 reads SNEGSKA (reference sequence). This CDR3 reads CSAEVSGTTDTQYF. The CDR3 bases are TGCAGTGCTGAAGTTAGCGGGACGACAGATACGCAGTATTTT.

V is TRBV7-3 and J is TRBJ1-2; possible D gene TRBD1, 5 bases. The length of the CDR3 is 13 residues. Germline V lookup: CDR1 SGHTA, CDR2 FQGTGA. Trimming took off 6 bases at V and 6 bases at J, with 14 bases between the two ends. CDR3 DNA sequence: TGTGCCAGCAGTTCTACCGGGACGCATGGCTACACCTTC. This sequence encodes CASSSTGTHGYTF.

The J gene is TRBJ2-2, the V gene TRBV15; D gene uncertain. The V end was cut by 8 bases, the J end by 1 base, with 11 bases between. Germline V lookup: CDR1 LNHNV, CDR2 YYDKDF (reference sequence). CDR3 size: 14 residues. The CDR3 nucleotides are TGTGCCACCGAAGGTGGCGGGAACACCGGGGAGCTGTTTTTT. Protein product: CATEGGGNTGELFF.

The V gene is TRBV11-2, the J gene TRBJ2-1; 9 bases line up with TRBD2. The CDR3 sequence is 19 residues long. Germline V gene sequence: CDR1 SGHAT, CDR2 FQNNGV. The V segment lost 4 bases and the J segment 7 bases; nucleotides outside the gene matches: 20. The CDR3 DNA reads TGTGCCAGCAGCTCAAAAGGGCTAGCGGGACACAGAAGGACTAATGAGCAGTTCTTC. It codes for CASSSKGLAGHRRTNEQFF. Complete variable domain (other parts from reference TRBV11-2 and TRBJ2-1): EAGVAQSPRYKIIEKRQSVAFWCNPISGHATLYWYQQILGQGPKLLIQFQNNGVVDDSQLPKDRFSAERLKGVDSTLKIQPAKLEDSAVYLCASSSKGLAGHRRTNEQFFGPGTRLTVL.

Many counts were recorded for this clonotype. This chain joins TRBV29-1 and TRBJ2-1; 9 bases line up with TRBD1. Germline CDR1 reads SQVTM; CDR2 reads ANQGSEA. The CDR3 is 14 amino acids. Unmatched junction bases numbered 9, after V lost 4 bases and J lost 8 bases. The CDR3 protein is CSVGPGQGTHEQFF. The DNA for the CDR3 is TGCAGCGTTGGACCGGGACAGGGCACCCATGAGCAGTTCTTC.

This rearrangement joins TRBV5-1 to TRBJ1-1, with D uncertain. Trimming left V 4 bases short and J 1 base short, with 11 bases between. The CDR3 is 14 residues long. Per germline, CDR1 SGHRS and CDR2 YFSETQ. CDR3 sequence reads: CASSKTPGNTEAFF. The CDR3 coding sequence is TGCGCCAGCAGCAAGACTCCGGGGAACACTGAAGCTTTCTTT.

This clonotype has just a few counts. V is TRBV6-5 and J is TRBJ2-6; D possibly corresponds to TRBD1 (6 bases). There are 17 residues in the CDR3. CDR1 and CDR2 from the germline V gene are MNHEY and SVGAGI. V was cut by 2 bases and J by 4 bases, with 15 bases left in between. The CDR3 loop reads CASSYATQGWGANVLTF. The CDR3 DNA is TGTGCCAGCAGTTACGCAACCCAGGGGTGGGGGGCCAACGTCCTGACTTTC.

This chain links TRBV5-1 with TRBJ2-7; 7 positions match TRBD2. Trimming removed 0 bases from V and 2 bases from J; junction bases left unmatched: 5. From germline, CDR1 is SGHRS and CDR2 YFSETQ. The CDR3 extends over 15 amino acids. The CDR3 DNA follows: TGCGCCAGCAGCTTGGTTCGGGGGGTTACCTACGAGCAGTACTTC. Amino acids: CASSLVRGVTYEQYF.

At least ten counts were recorded for this clonotype. The chain is built from TRBV25-1 and TRBJ2-3, with TRBD1 matching 9 bases. CDR1 is MGHDK, CDR2 SYGVNS, per germline. This CDR3 region has 17 residues. V shed 3 bases and J 3 bases; nucleotides not matched to a gene: 10. The chain's CDR3 is CASSEAWGTGSTDTQYF. CDR3 nucleotide sequence: TGTGCCAGCAGTGAGGCTTGGGGGACAGGGTCGACAGATACGCAGTATTTT.

This clonotype was counted only a few times. The V call is TRBV5-1, the J call TRBJ2-5; 7 bases align to TRBD2. Germline CDR1 reads SGHRS; CDR2 reads YFSETQ. The CDR3 contains 15 residues. J lost 3 bases, V lost 1 base, and 6 bases had no gene match. CDR3 amino acids: CASSLFASGKETQYF. The CDR3 bases are TGCGCCAGCAGCTTGTTCGCTAGCGGAAAAGAGACCCAGTACTTC.

The gene calls are TRBV7-2 and TRBJ2-7, with D perhaps TRBD2 (6 bases). CDR3 length: 15 amino acids. Germline values: CDR1 SGHTA, CDR2 FQGNSA. V was trimmed by 1 base and J by 7 bases, leaving 17 bases between them. DNA of the CDR3: TGTGCCAGCAGCTTAGGCGGGTCCTTTGGGGGGGAGCAGTACTTC. Protein sequence: CASSLGGSFGGEQYF.

This clonotype was recorded many times. The chain uses TRBV12-3 or TRBV12-4 and TRBJ1-2, with TRBD1 matching over 8 bases. Trimming cost V 5 bases and J 3 bases; bases outside gene matches: 11. The CDR3 contains 16 residues. CDR3 sequence reads: CASSPANRGSHYGYTF. Here the CDR3 DNA reads TGTGCCAGCAGTCCCGCGAACAGGGGGAGTCACTATGGCTACACCTTC.

This clonotype was detected only a few times. V usage is TRBV9 and J usage is TRBJ2-1; TRBD1 is a possible D gene (6 bases). The V gene lost 5 bases and the J gene lost 3 bases, with 15 bases spanning the gap. Germline lookup yields CDR1 SGDLS and CDR2 YYNGEE. The CDR3 contains 15 residues. CDR3 nucleotide sequence: TGTGCCAGCAGGAGAGGGACATTTCTCTACAATGAGCAGTTCTTC. This encodes CASRRGTFLYNEQFF.

This clonotype has only a few counts. The chain recombines TRBV9 with TRBJ1-1; D is ambiguous. This CDR3 region has 16 residues. Trimming took off 4 bases at V and 3 bases at J, with 19 bases between the two ends. The germline V gene encodes CDR1 SGDLS and CDR2 YYNGEE. CDR3 protein: CASSPRFFEGDTEAFF. DNA for the CDR3: TGTGCCAGCAGCCCCCGTTTCTTTGAGGGCGACACTGAAGCTTTCTTT.

In this sample, this clonotype turned up a few times. The genes are TRBV20-1 and TRBJ1-1; D ambiguous. This CDR3 region has 10 residues. Germline CDR1 is DFQATT and CDR2 is SNEGSKA (reference sequence). Trimming took off 4 bases at V and 4 bases at J, with 4 bases between the two ends. CDR3 sequence: CSAIPTEAFF. For the CDR3, the DNA is TGCAGTGCTATACCCACTGAAGCTTTCTTT.

The chain couples TRBV6-5 to TRBJ2-3, with 12 bases aligning to TRBD1. The J segment lost 6 bases and the V segment lost 4 bases, leaving 14 bases of the junction unmatched. CDR1 and CDR2 (germline): MNHEY, SVGAGI. The CDR3 runs 18 residues. In nucleotides, the CDR3 is TGTGCCAGCAGTTTCTCCACACCGGGGACAGGGGGCCCCGATACGCAGTATTTT. It specifies CASSFSTPGTGGPDTQYF.

The V and J genes are TRBV28 and TRBJ2-3; D ambiguous. The CDR3 length is 14 residues. CDR1 is MDHEN and CDR2 is SYDVKM in the germline V gene. Trimming took 9 bases from V and 0 from J, leaving 13 bases between them. The CDR3 sequence: CASLNRLSTDTQYF. CDR3 DNA sequence: TGTGCCAGTCTTAACCGGCTTAGCACAGATACGCAGTATTTT.

In this sample, this clonotype turned up a few times. The genes are TRBV28 and TRBJ1-5; 8 bases line up with TRBD1. This CDR3 has 17 amino acids. V lost 0 bases to trimming and J lost 0 bases; unmatched junction nucleotides: 4. Germline CDR1 and CDR2: MDHEN and SYDVKM. The CDR3 sequence: CASSLWWDRYSNQPQHF. In DNA form, the CDR3 reads TGTGCCAGCAGTTTATGGTGGGACAGGTATAGCAATCAGCCCCAGCATTTT.

A few counts support this clonotype. The chain is built from TRBV10-3 and TRBJ2-3, with a tentative D call TRBD1 (6 bases). The germline CDR1 and CDR2 sequences are ENHRY and SYGVKD. The CDR3 has 15 amino acids. Trimming removed 11 bases from V and 0 bases from J, with 18 bases in between. The CDR3 DNA reads as TGTGCCGTAGGGACACCCAAGTCCAGCACAGATACGCAGTATTTT. Protein sequence: CAVGTPKSSTDTQYF.

This clonotype was observed a few times. The chain carries TRBV20-1 and TRBJ2-7; TRBD1 agrees at 9 bases. The V gene's germline CDR1 is DFQATT and CDR2 SNEGSKA (reference sequence). V lost 5 bases and J lost 6; bases outside the gene matches: 8. The CDR3 covers 13 residues. In DNA, the CDR3 is TGCAGTGCTCGCACCGGGACAGGGCCCGAGCAGTACTTC. The encoded protein is CSARTGTGPEQYF.

The chain joins TRBV15 to TRBJ2-1, with 8 bases identical to TRBD2. Germline lookup yields CDR1 LNHNV and CDR2 YYDKDF (reference sequence). The CDR3 runs to 17 residues. The V gene end was trimmed by 1 base and the J gene end by 3 bases; junction bases not matched to a gene: 8. The CDR3 spells CATSRGGGLAGYNEQFF. The CDR3 DNA is TGTGCCACCAGCAGAGGCGGGGGGCTCGCTGGCTACAATGAGCAGTTCTTC.

This clonotype has only a few counts. The V gene is TRBV7-8, the J gene TRBJ2-7; D is undetermined. Trimming stripped 4 bases from V and 0 bases from J, with 13 bases between. The CDR3 is 15 amino acids. Germline V gene lookup returns CDR1 SGHVS and CDR2 FQNEAQ. The CDR3 protein is CASSSAPSFSYEQYF. In DNA form, the CDR3 reads TGTGCCAGCAGCTCAGCCCCTAGTTTCTCCTACGAGCAGTACTTC. Complete variable domain (other parts from reference TRBV7-8 and TRBJ2-7): GAGVSQSPRYKVAKRGQDVALRCDPISGHVSLFWYQQALGQGPEFLTYFQNEAQLDKSGLPSDRFFAERPEGSVSTLKIQRTQQEDSAVYLCASSSAPSFSYEQYFGPGTRLTVT.

V is TRBV4-3 and J is TRBJ2-7; D might be TRBD2 (6 bases). V lost 1 base and J lost 6, with 10 bases in between. This CDR3 contains 13 residues. Germline-derived CDR1 and CDR2 are LGHNA and YSLEER. The CDR3 region is CASSQGRLGEQYF. As DNA, the CDR3 is TGCGCCAGCAGCCAAGGGAGACTAGGCGAGCAGTACTTC.